These 21 T cell receptor beta chains originate from one sample sequenced in a study of cytomegalovirus exposure and HLA in healthy donors. The PCR contained 60 Vbeta and 13 Jbeta primers. Measured with immunoSEQ multiplex PCR; TCRdb has only the in-frame clones, and not every one. Of under 300,000 clones in the sample, around 90% are singletons; the top ten hold roughly 1.5%. The material sequenced was PBMCs. These receptors all stem from a girl aged 2 to 9 in good health and CMV-seronegative.

This chain uses TRBV10-2 with TRBJ1-5; 9 bases fit TRBD1. CDR1 WSHSY and CDR2 SAAADI come from the germline V gene. V lost 7 bases and J lost 5; bases outside the gene matches: 6. The CDR3 covers 14 residues. CDR3 in amino acids: CASTPDRGDQPQHF. For the CDR3, the DNA is TGCGCCAGCACCCCCGACAGGGGGGATCAGCCCCAGCATTTT.

V is TRBV6-4 and J is TRBJ2-5; D is unresolved. Looked up from germline, CDR1 is MRHNA and CDR2 is SNTAGT. This CDR3 is 13 amino acids long. Trimming shortened V by 3 bases and J by 3 bases, and 8 bases separated the two germline ends. DNA for the CDR3: TGTGCCAGCAGTGATGGGCCCAAAGAGACCCAGTACTTC. Amino acid sequence: CASSDGPKETQYF.

This clone was counted a single time. The rearrangement uses TRBV30 and TRBJ2-1, with 9 bases matching TRBD2. CDR1 and CDR2 from the germline V gene are GTSNPN and SVGIG (reference sequence). This CDR3 spans 13 amino acids. V trimming: 5 bases; J trimming: 6 bases; junction bases outside the gene matches: 5. The CDR3 is CAWGSGSGNEQFF. Written as DNA, the CDR3 is TGTGCCTGGGGTAGCGGGAGTGGCAATGAGCAGTTCTTC. Full variable domain (rest looked up from reference TRBV30 and TRBJ2-1): SQTIHQWPATLVQPVGSPLSLECTVEGTSNPNLYWYRQAAGRGLQLLFYSVGIGQISSEVPQNLSASRPQDRQFILSSKKLLLSDSGFYLCAWGSGSGNEQFFGPGTRLTVL.

The chain couples TRBV6-6 to TRBJ1-1, with 9 bases identical to TRBD1. This CDR3 region has 14 residues. The ends lost 4 bases at V and 2 bases at J; junction bases unmatched: 2. In germline, CDR1 is MNHNY, CDR2 SVGAGI (reference sequence). The CDR3 DNA sequence: TGTGCCAGCAGTTTACAGGGGGCCAACACTGAAGCTTTCTTT. This translates into CASSLQGANTEAFF.

A few counts support this clone. The chain is built from TRBV30 and TRBJ2-7; D is possibly TRBD1 (6 bases). CDR1 is GTSNPN, CDR2 SVGIG, per germline (reference sequence). The CDR3 is 14 amino acids. Trimming removed 1 base from V and 0 bases from J, with 10 bases in between. The CDR3 is CAWSAGAYSYEQYF. CDR3 nucleotides: TGTGCCTGGAGTGCAGGGGCTTACTCCTACGAGCAGTACTTC.

The chain joins TRBV4-2 to TRBJ2-3, with 11 bases that match TRBD2. CDR3 size: 17 residues. Germline V lookup: CDR1 LGHNA, CDR2 YNFKEQ. V was clipped by 1 base and J by 5 bases; unmatched bases: 8. CDR3 amino acids: CASSQGLSGGAVDTQYF. Here the CDR3 DNA reads TGTGCCAGCAGCCAAGGCCTTAGCGGGGGGGCGGTAGATACGCAGTATTTT.

The chain is built from TRBV11-2 and TRBJ1-1; 8 nucleotides match TRBD1. Trimming removed 2 bases from V and 4 bases from J; junction bases left unmatched: 3. CDR3 length: 14 amino acids. Per the germline V gene, CDR1 is SGHAT and CDR2 is FQNNGV. The CDR3 DNA follows: TGTGCCAGCAGCTTATCTCAGGGGGCCACTGAAGCTTTCTTT. Residues: CASSLSQGATEAFF. Full variable domain (missing parts from reference TRBV11-2 and TRBJ1-1): EAGVAQSPRYKIIEKRQSVAFWCNPISGHATLYWYQQILGQGPKLLIQFQNNGVVDDSQLPKDRFSAERLKGVDSTLKIQPAKLEDSAVYLCASSLSQGATEAFFGQGTRLTVV.

This sequence joins TRBV27 and TRBJ2-7, with TRBD1 as a possible D gene (5 bases). CDR1 and CDR2 (germline): MNHEY, SMNVEV (reference sequence). The CDR3 covers 13 residues. V was trimmed by 7 bases and J by 5 bases, leaving 15 bases between them. CDR3 residues: CASTLFQGHEQYF. In nucleotides, the CDR3 is TGTGCCAGCACCCTATTCCAGGGCCACGAGCAGTACTTC.

V gene TRBV25-1 combines with J gene TRBJ2-1, with D unclear. Looked up from germline, CDR1 is MGHDK and CDR2 is SYGVNS. The CDR3 consists of 16 residues. Deletions cut 3 bases from V and 8 bases from J, with 20 bases between. Here the CDR3 DNA reads TGTGCCAGCAGTGAGGTTGCGGCGGCAGCTCACGATGAGCAGTTCTTC. Residues: CASSEVAAAAHDEQFF.

The V and J genes are TRBV6-1 and TRBJ1-2; 9 bases are a match to TRBD1. CDR1 is MNHNS, CDR2 SASEGT, per germline. V was pared by 4 bases and J by 2 bases, with 8 bases of the junction left unmatched. This CDR3 has 16 amino acids. DNA for the CDR3: TGTGCCAGCAGTGTAACCAGGACAGGGGCAAACTATGGCTACACCTTC. The encoded protein is CASSVTRTGANYGYTF.

V is TRBV6-6 and J is TRBJ1-6; 9 nucleotides align to TRBD1. This CDR3 spans 16 amino acids. The germline V gene encodes CDR1 MNHNY and CDR2 SVGAGI (reference sequence). V was pared by 6 bases and J by 11 bases, with 14 bases of the junction left unmatched. CDR3 region: CASSSPGTGSTPPLHF. The CDR3 DNA is TGTGCCAGCAGCAGTCCGGGGACAGGGAGTACCCCACCCCTCCACTTT.

The rearrangement joins TRBV30 to TRBJ1-2; weak D call: TRBD1 (5 bases). This CDR3 has 11 residues. The V gene's germline CDR1 is GTSNPN and CDR2 SVGIG (reference sequence). Trimming left V 1 base short and J 9 bases short, with 9 bases between. The CDR3, as DNA: TGTGCCTGGAGTGGGGGCGGGAGCTACACCTTC. This gives the protein CAWSGGGSYTF.

The chain uses TRBV30 and TRBJ2-7; D uncertain. V lost 0 bases to trimming and J lost 0 bases, with 6 bases between them. The CDR3 extends over 13 amino acids. Germline V CDR1 and CDR2: GTSNPN, SVGIG (reference sequence). CDR3 DNA: TGTGCCTGGAGTGTCCCTAACTCCTACGAGCAGTACTTC. Residues: CAWSVPNSYEQYF.

The chain employs TRBV7-9 and TRBJ2-7; D gene ambiguous. Germline V lookup: CDR1 SEHNR, CDR2 FQNEAQ (reference sequence). The length of the CDR3 is 14 residues. The V end lost 0 bases, the J end lost 2 bases, and 8 bases lay between the germline ends. CDR3 protein: CASSLAAGPYEQYF. The DNA of the CDR3 is TGTGCCAGCAGCTTAGCCGCAGGCCCCTACGAGCAGTACTTC.

The chain recombines TRBV4-1 with TRBJ2-3; D perhaps matches TRBD1 (6 bases). This CDR3 spans 14 amino acids. Germline CDR1 is MGHRA and CDR2 is YSYEKL. Trimming took off 7 bases at V and 6 bases at J, with 17 bases between the two ends. This chain's CDR3 is CASIAKTGPDTQYF. As DNA, the CDR3 is TGCGCCAGCATAGCCAAAACAGGGCCGGATACGCAGTATTTT.

V and J are TRBV27 and TRBJ2-1, with D possibly matching TRBD1 (5 bases). Deletions cut 3 bases from V and 0 bases from J, with 15 bases between. CDR3 size: 17 residues. Germline values: CDR1 MNHEY, CDR2 SMNVEV (reference sequence). The CDR3: CASSFWGRQGSYNEQFF. Here the CDR3 DNA reads TGTGCCAGCAGTTTCTGGGGTCGGCAGGGCTCCTACAATGAGCAGTTCTTC.

The chain joins TRBV7-5 to TRBJ1-5. TRBV7-5 has pseudogene status. This CDR3 region has 18 residues. The DNA for the CDR3 is TGTGCCAGAAGCCCCGAGAGGGCGGACGAACAAGACTATCAGCCCCAGCATTTT. Amino acids: CARSPERADEQDYQPQHF.

This sequence joins TRBV7-9 and TRBJ2-1; TRBD2 agrees at 8 bases. Germline V gene sequence: CDR1 SEHNR, CDR2 FQNEAQ (reference sequence). The CDR3 loop spans 16 amino acids. V lost 0 bases, J lost 10 bases, and 11 bases stayed unmatched. The CDR3 DNA follows: TGTGCCAGCAGCTTAGCGCCGCTAGCGGGCCCTCGGGAGCAGTTCTTC. This sequence encodes CASSLAPLAGPREQFF.

The J gene is TRBJ2-3, the V gene TRBV5-4; no reliable D call. Trimming left V 2 bases short and J 1 base short, with 11 bases between. Per the germline V gene, CDR1 is SGHNT and CDR2 is YYREEE (reference sequence). The CDR3 has 15 amino acids. CDR3 coding DNA: TGTGCCAGCAGCTTCTTCCTCGGAGGCACAGATACGCAGTATTTT. This sequence encodes CASSFFLGGTDTQYF.

The rearrangement joins TRBV5-1 to TRBJ1-1; a weak D match, TRBD1 (6 bases). CDR1 SGHRS and CDR2 YFSETQ come from the germline V gene. Trimming took 5 bases from V and 1 from J, leaving 12 bases between them. This CDR3 has 14 amino acids. The chain's CDR3 is CASRTGQPNTEAFF. In DNA form, the CDR3 reads TGCGCCAGCAGGACTGGACAGCCGAACACTGAAGCTTTCTTT.

The chain recombines TRBV18 with TRBJ2-3, with D hard to call. Per germline, CDR1 KGHSH and CDR2 LQKENI. Trimming left V 6 bases short and J 0 bases short, with 7 bases between. The length of the CDR3 is 13 residues. The CDR3 DNA reads TGTGCCAGCTCTCTGACAAGCACAGATACGCAGTATTTT. Its protein is CASSLTSTDTQYF.